The 15 T cell receptor beta chains reported below all come from one sample, sequenced in a study of cytomegalovirus exposure and HLA in healthy donors. Here immunoSEQ multiplex PCR was the method, and the copy in TCRdb shows in-frame clones only, minus some. The profile shows some 150,000 clones, around 88% of them singletons. The sequenced sample was PBMCs. These TCRs come from a man between 18 and 35 years old in good health and CMV-seropositive.

This clone turned up a few times. The chain carries TRBV9 and TRBJ2-7, with D maybe TRBD1 (6 bases). V shed 4 bases and J shed 3 bases, with 11 bases lying between them. The CDR3 is 13 amino acids. Germline V lookup: CDR1 SGDLS, CDR2 YYNGEE. The CDR3 coding sequence is TGTGCCAGCAGCTCCACCAGGGGCTACGAGCAGTACTTC. Its protein is CASSSTRGYEQYF.

The chain couples TRBV19 to TRBJ1-2, with 7 bases matching TRBD1. The junction had 13 bases not matched to a gene; V was cut back by 6 bases and J by 6 bases. Per germline, CDR1 LNHDA and CDR2 SQIVND (reference sequence). The CDR3 sequence is 15 residues long. Here the CDR3 DNA reads TGTGCCAGTAGCCTATCGGCAGGGGGGCGGCATGGCTACACCTTC. Amino acids: CASSLSAGGRHGYTF.

The chain recombines TRBV11-2 with TRBJ2-3, with TRBD2 matching over 8 bases. The CDR3 has 15 residues. J was trimmed by 2 bases and V by 5 bases; bases with no gene match: 6. Germline V gene sequence: CDR1 SGHAT, CDR2 FQNNGV. The CDR3, as DNA: TGTGCCAGCAGCCCCGGGGGGGAATTCACAGATACGCAGTATTTT. Translation gives CASSPGGEFTDTQYF. Full variable domain (remainder filled in from reference TRBV11-2 and TRBJ2-3): EAGVAQSPRYKIIEKRQSVAFWCNPISGHATLYWYQQILGQGPKLLIQFQNNGVVDDSQLPKDRFSAERLKGVDSTLKIQPAKLEDSAVYLCASSPGGEFTDTQYFGPGTRLTVL.

In its sample, this clone was seen a few times. The chain is built from TRBV7-2 and TRBJ1-4; D is perhaps TRBD1 (5 bases). Germline CDR1 and CDR2: SGHTA and FQGNSA. V lost 2 bases, J lost 8 bases, and 15 bases lay in between. The CDR3 contains 15 residues. As DNA, the CDR3 is TGTGCCAGCAGCTTAATTCTAGGGCGGGGCGAAAAACTGTTTTTT. This gives the protein CASSLILGRGEKLFF.

The J gene is TRBJ1-2, the V gene TRBV6-5; 8 bases fit TRBD1. V lost 7 bases to trimming and J lost 8 bases; unmatched junction nucleotides: 9. The CDR3 consists of 13 residues. Germline CDR1 and CDR2: MNHEY and SVGAGI. The CDR3 protein is CASNMDRVGGYTF. CDR3 coding DNA: TGTGCCAGCAACATGGACAGGGTGGGCGGCTACACCTTC.

The chain combines TRBV4-2 with TRBJ2-7; D is ambiguous. The CDR3 has 15 residues. V dropped 0 bases and J dropped 2 bases, with 11 bases sitting between them. In germline, CDR1 is LGHNA, CDR2 YNFKEQ. CDR3 DNA sequence: TGTGCCAGCAGCCAAGATAAGAGGAGTACCTACGAGCAGTACTTC. As protein: CASSQDKRSTYEQYF.

The chain couples TRBV28 to TRBJ1-1, with D maybe TRBD1 (5 bases). CDR3 size: 13 residues. Per germline, CDR1 MDHEN and CDR2 SYDVKM. V lost 11 bases and J 2 bases, leaving 15 bases between the germline ends. Here the CDR3 reads CAAQNRGNTEAFF. CDR3 nucleotides: TGTGCCGCTCAAAATAGGGGTAACACTGAAGCTTTCTTT. Full variable domain (missing parts from reference TRBV28 and TRBJ1-1): DVKVTQSSRYLVKRTGEKVFLECVQDMDHENMFWYRQDPGLGLRLIYFSYDVKMKEKGDIPEGYSVSREKKERFSLILESASTNQTSMYLCAAQNRGNTEAFFGQGTRLTVV.

J is TRBJ1-1 and V is TRBV25-1; tentatively, D is TRBD1 (6 bases). The germline V and J ends were trimmed by 3 bases and 4 bases, with 9 bases remaining between them. The CDR3 length is 13 residues. Germline V CDR1 and CDR2: MGHDK, SYGVNS. CDR3 sequence: CASSDAGVTEAFF. The CDR3 nucleotides read TGTGCCAGCAGTGATGCAGGGGTCACTGAAGCTTTCTTT.

V and J are TRBV14 and TRBJ1-1, with D hard to call. The CDR3 has 15 amino acids. CDR1 SGHDN and CDR2 FVKESK come from the germline V gene. The ends were cut back, 1 base at V and 2 bases at J, with 11 bases in the middle. CDR3 sequence reads: CASSQVGIPNTEAFF. The CDR3 nucleotides are TGTGCCAGCAGCCAAGTGGGCATTCCCAACACTGAAGCTTTCTTT.

The chain uses TRBV7-3 and TRBJ2-3, with TRBD2 as a possible D gene (6 bases). The germline CDR1 and CDR2 sequences are SGHTA and FQGTGA. This CDR3 spans 13 amino acids. Between the trimmed V and J ends, which lost 3 bases and 4 bases, there was a span of 8 bases. The CDR3 sequence is CASSLTRPDTQYF. The CDR3 bases are TGTGCCAGCAGCTTGACTAGACCAGATACGCAGTATTTT.

The chain has TRBV10-3 and TRBJ1-2, with D unresolved. Germline CDR1 reads ENHRY; CDR2 reads SYGVKD. This CDR3 contains 13 residues. Trimming pared 1 base from V and 2 bases from J, leaving 5 bases between. The CDR3 sequence is CAISEWQNYGYTF. The CDR3 coding sequence is TGTGCCATCAGTGAGTGGCAGAACTATGGCTACACCTTC.

V and J are TRBV9 and TRBJ2-7; 7 bases line up with TRBD1. The V and J ends lost 3 bases and 6 bases, in that order; junction bases with no gene match: 9. This CDR3 has 14 amino acids. Looked up from germline, CDR1 is SGDLS and CDR2 is YYNGEE. The CDR3 DNA reads as TGTGCCAGCAGCGCGATGGACAGGCAGGGCGAGCAGTACTTC. Translation gives CASSAMDRQGEQYF.

The V gene is TRBV5-1, the J gene TRBJ1-5; D ambiguous. The CDR3 is made up of 16 amino acids. Trimming left V 4 bases short and J 2 bases short, with 16 bases between. CDR1 and CDR2 from the germline V gene are SGHRS and YFSETQ. The CDR3 DNA reads as TGCGCCAGCAGCCCCTCGGGTGGGAGCGGCAATCAGCCCCAGCATTTT. This translates into CASSPSGGSGNQPQHF.

The chain has TRBV6-5 and TRBJ2-7; 8 nucleotides line up with TRBD1. The CDR3 loop spans 15 amino acids. Germline V gene lookup returns CDR1 MNHEY and CDR2 SVGAGI. V was pared by 0 bases and J by 3 bases, with 4 bases of the junction left unmatched. Here the CDR3 reads CASSYSSGGNYEQYF. CDR3 coding DNA: TGTGCCAGCAGTTACTCGTCAGGGGGCAACTACGAGCAGTACTTC.

This clone was observed a handful of times. V usage is TRBV12-5 and J usage is TRBJ2-1; no definite D call. V lost 5 bases, J lost 5 bases, and 19 bases lay in between. Germline CDR1 and CDR2: LGHNT and FRNRAP. The CDR3 totals 16 residues. The CDR3 DNA is TGTGCTAGTGGTGTGACTTCCGGTTTTAGCCACAATGAGCAGTTCTTC. Protein sequence: CASGVTSGFSHNEQFF.